These 14 T cell receptor beta chains came from one sample sequenced in a study of T-cell reconstitution after alpha-beta-depleted transplantation in children. Unique molecular identifiers were incorporated when the TCRbeta library was constructed. Each CDR3 protein is one row after TCRdb ran MiXCR on the PCR reads. The sample shows some 250,000 distinct CDR3 sequences, about 11% of them seen only once. The sample consisted of PBMCs from the stem cell graft donor, taken from the stem cell graft. The receptor set was obtained from a human donor who donated a stem cell graft to a child with acute lymphoblastic leukemia.

In its sample, this clonotype was seen many times. The chain combines TRBV11-1 with TRBJ2-3; weak D call: TRBD1 (6 bases). CDR1 is SGHAT, CDR2 FQDESV, per germline (reference sequence). The CDR3 runs to 14 residues. V gave up 4 bases and J gave up 1 base, with 9 bases separating them. The DNA for the CDR3 is TGTGCCAGCAGCTGGACAGAGGGCACAGATACGCAGTATTTT. Translating it yields CASSWTEGTDTQYF.

This clonotype was found many times. The chain recombines TRBV7-2 with TRBJ2-3; D might be TRBD1 (6 bases). V was clipped by 5 bases and J by 2 bases, with 14 bases between them. Germline V CDR1 and CDR2: SGHTA, FQGNSA. CDR3 length: 15 amino acids. CDR3 protein: CASSPGDLVTDTQYF. CDR3 sequence (DNA): TGTGCCAGCAGCCCAGGGGACCTAGTCACAGATACGCAGTATTTT.

For this clonotype: Being one base from a much bigger clone, this may be a read error. This chain uses TRBV27 with TRBJ1-1, with D unclear. This CDR3 contains 13 residues. The germline CDR1 and CDR2 sequences are MNHEY and SMNVEV (reference sequence). The V gene lost 3 bases and the J gene lost 0 bases, with 5 bases spanning the gap. The CDR3 DNA reads as TGTGCCAGCAGTTTCGCGATGAACACTGAAGCTTTCTTT. It specifies CASSFAMNTEAFF.

Many counts were recorded for this clonotype. The CDR3 loop reads CASSLVGPGNSPLHF. The CDR3 DNA reads as TGTGCCAGCAGCTTAGTCGGGCCAGGAAATTCACCCCTCCACTTT. The chain links TRBV11-2 to TRBJ1-6, with D hard to call. V lost 1 base and J lost 7, with 11 bases in between. The CDR3 covers 15 residues. The germline CDR1 and CDR2 sequences are SGHAT and FQNNGV.

The chain employs TRBV5-1 and TRBJ2-2; possibly TRBD1 for D (6 bases). The CDR3 extends over 14 amino acids. V dropped 0 bases and J dropped 7 bases, with 10 bases sitting between them. The germline V gene encodes CDR1 SGHRS and CDR2 YFSETQ. CDR3 residues: CASSLEQGSGELFF. The CDR3 bases are TGCGCCAGCAGCTTGGAACAGGGCAGCGGGGAGCTGTTTTTT.

This clonotype was observed at least ten times. J is TRBJ2-5 and V is TRBV5-6; 12 bases map to TRBD1. CDR3 size: 14 residues. V was pared by 4 bases and J by 5 bases, with 3 bases of the junction left unmatched. Germline V gene data show CDR1 as SGHDT and CDR2 as YYEEEE. The DNA of the CDR3 is TGTGCCAGCAGCCACGGGACAGGGGGCGAGACCCAGTACTTC. Amino acid sequence: CASSHGTGGETQYF.

This clonotype was seen ten or more times. The chain links TRBV6-5 to TRBJ1-2; no definite D call. V lost 0 bases and J 3 bases, leaving 11 bases between the germline ends. This CDR3 contains 15 residues. The V gene's germline CDR1 is MNHEY and CDR2 SVGAGI. For the CDR3, the DNA is TGTGCCAGCAGTTACTCGATGGGCCTTGACTATGGCTACACCTTC. This translates into CASSYSMGLDYGYTF.

This clonotype was observed at least ten times. The chain uses TRBV7-9 and TRBJ2-1, with D possibly TRBD2 on 7 matching bases. V was trimmed by 5 bases and J by 6 bases, leaving 17 bases between them. Germline V gives CDR1 SEHNR, CDR2 FQNEAQ (reference sequence). The CDR3 loop spans 15 amino acids. The CDR3 coding sequence is TGTGCCAGCAGCCCTCGGGGAGGGGGTACCAATGAGCAGTTCTTC. This translates into CASSPRGGGTNEQFF.

The chain carries TRBV28 and TRBJ2-5, with 10 bases that match TRBD2. The V gene end was trimmed by 3 bases and the J gene end by 5 bases; junction bases not matched to a gene: 3. CDR3 length equals 14 residues. Per germline, CDR1 MDHEN and CDR2 SYDVKM. The CDR3, as DNA: TGTGCCAGCAGTTTCCGTAGCGGGAGGGAGACCCAGTACTTC. This encodes CASSFRSGRETQYF.

The J gene is TRBJ2-3, the V gene TRBV6-5; either TRBD1 or TRBD2 may fit D (5 bases each). Trimming took 4 bases from V and 1 from J, leaving 12 bases between them. This CDR3 region has 15 residues. Germline values: CDR1 MNHEY, CDR2 SVGAGI. CDR3 DNA sequence: TGTGCCAGCAGTTCCTCGACGGGGCGCACAGATACGCAGTATTTT. Translated: CASSSSTGRTDTQYF.

In this sample, this clonotype turned up many times. The J gene is TRBJ2-3, the V gene TRBV5-1, with D tentatively TRBD1 or TRBD2 (5 bases each). The CDR3 has 17 residues. V was trimmed by 0 bases and J by 0 bases, leaving 14 bases between them. Germline V gene data show CDR1 as SGHRS and CDR2 as YFSETQ. The CDR3 reads CASSLALGTASTDTQYF. DNA of the CDR3: TGCGCCAGCAGCTTGGCCCTCGGGACGGCGAGCACAGATACGCAGTATTTT. The variable domain in full, with the rest retrieved from reference TRBV5-1 and TRBJ2-3, is KAGVTQTPRYLIKTRGQQVTLSCSPISGHRSVSWYQQTPGQGLQFLFEYFSETQRNKGNFPGRFSGRQFSNSRSEMNVSTLELGDSALYLCASSLALGTASTDTQYFGPGTRLTVL.

Regarding this clonotype: Given a much more abundant clone one base away, this may be a read error. The CDR3 ends on some other residue instead of the conserved phenylalanine or tryptophan, so this is likely a read error. The chain has TRBV29-1 and TRBJ2-2; 9 bases map to TRBD2. Looked up from germline, CDR1 is SQVTM and CDR2 is ANQGSEA. V was pared by 6 bases and J by 2 bases, with 4 bases of the junction left unmatched. The length of the CDR3 is 14 residues. CDR3: CSVLTSGNTGELFL. The CDR3 DNA is TGCAGCGTGTTGACTAGCGGAAACACCGGGGAGCTGTTTTTA.

The V gene is TRBV28, the J gene TRBJ1-4; D is unresolved. Germline loops: CDR1 MDHEN, CDR2 SYDVKM. The CDR3 contains 16 residues. Trimming took 1 base from V and 6 from J, leaving 15 bases between them. This CDR3 is CASSLFRGGGYEKLFF. The CDR3 bases are TGTGCCAGCAGTTTATTCCGCGGAGGCGGCTATGAAAAACTGTTTTTT. Together with reference TRBV28 and TRBJ1-4, the CDR3 gives the full variable domain: DVKVTQSSRYLVKRTGEKVFLECVQDMDHENMFWYRQDPGLGLRLIYFSYDVKMKEKGDIPEGYSVSREKKERFSLILESASTNQTSMYLCASSLFRGGGYEKLFFGSGTQLSVL.

This clonotype has ten or more counts. The chain is built from TRBV20-1 and TRBJ2-5; 7 bases align to TRBD1. The V and J ends lost 0 bases and 6 bases, in that order; junction bases with no gene match: 10. The germline V gene has CDR1 DFQATT and CDR2 SNEGSKA (reference sequence). This CDR3 has 15 amino acids. CDR3 DNA: TGCAGTGCTAGAGATTTCTTAGACAGGGCACAGACCCAGTACTTC. It is translated as CSARDFLDRAQTQYF.